This T cell receptor beta chain came from a study of blood T cell repertoires in COVID-19. Study context: Some COVID-19 samples were acute and others convalescent; all came from the United States, Italy and Spain. Nucleic acid was either cDNA or gDNA, and it came from T cells, B-cell-depleted T cells, or PBMCs.

In the authors' workflow: Estimated nucleated cell counts came from reference gene primer amplification. The data were produced by immunoSEQ multiplex PCR, yet TCRdb's version contains in-frame clones alone and is incomplete. Clone size and V and J calls were adopted from that table, with D and trimming inferred from the DNA. This sample has about 32,000 clones, with approximately 93% found just once. The CDR3 extends over 15 amino acids. Between the trimmed V and J ends, which lost 3 bases and 5 bases, there was a span of 16 bases. Germline CDR1 LGHNA, CDR2 YSLEER. Sequencing was done on a sample of peripheral blood. The chain couples TRBV4-3 to TRBJ1-2, with D perhaps TRBD1 (5 bases). The clonotype comes from a male donor with active COVID-19. CDR3 DNA: TGCGCCAGCAGCCAGGATGGGGCCGGGAGGTATGGCTACACCTTC. This translates into CASSQDGAGRYGYTF.